These 19 T cell receptor beta chains were sequenced from one sample in a study of cytomegalovirus exposure and HLA in healthy donors. 13 Jbeta primers and 60 Vbeta primers were used for the PCR. The repertoire was sequenced with immunoSEQ multiplex PCR; TCRdb's copy has only in-frame clones and lacks some. The sample includes 95,000 to 100,000 clones, less than 80% of them seen just once. The sample comprised PBMCs. These receptors were taken from a man aged 40-49 years in good health and CMV-seronegative.

This chain links TRBV28 with TRBJ2-3; D possibly corresponds to TRBD2 (6 bases). In germline, CDR1 is MDHEN, CDR2 SYDVKM. V lost 6 bases and J 4 bases, leaving 17 bases between the germline ends. CDR3 size: 15 residues. In nucleotides, the CDR3 is TGTGCCAGCAGACCGTATAGCGGAGGCGCAGATACGCAGTATTTT. Protein: CASRPYSGGADTQYF.

V gene TRBV28 combines with J gene TRBJ2-7, with a weak D call TRBD1 (5 bases). There are 16 residues in the CDR3. CDR1 is MDHEN, CDR2 SYDVKM, per germline. The ends were cut back, 3 bases at V and 1 base at J, with 16 bases in the middle. CDR3 coding DNA: TGTGCCAGCAGTTTTAGATCAGGGAAGCCTTCCTACGAGCAGTACTTC. Translating gives CASSFRSGKPSYEQYF.

The V gene is TRBV9, the J gene TRBJ1-5; D may be TRBD1 (6 bases). The CDR3 is 15 residues long. V was shortened by 1 base and J by 0 bases, with 8 bases between the two germline ends. Germline CDR1 reads SGDLS; CDR2 reads YYNGEE. The CDR3 DNA is TGTGCCAGCAGCGTAACAGGGACTAGCAATCAGCCCCAGCATTTT. Amino acids: CASSVTGTSNQPQHF.

The chain recombines TRBV12-5 with TRBJ1-3; 9 bases agree with TRBD1. Germline values: CDR1 LGHNT, CDR2 FRNRAP. CDR3 length: 16 residues. The V and J ends lost 4 bases and 0 bases, in that order; junction bases with no gene match: 4. The CDR3 reads CASGYLTGGSGNTIYF. CDR3 in DNA: TGTGCTAGTGGTTACCTGACAGGGGGCTCTGGAAACACCATATATTTT.

CDR3 sequence: CASSPWTGREEQYF. CDR3 nucleotides: TGTGCCAGTAGTCCATGGACAGGACGGGAAGAGCAGTACTTC. The rearrangement links TRBV19 to TRBJ2-5; 7 nucleotides match TRBD1. This CDR3 comprises 14 residues. The germline CDR1 and CDR2 sequences are LNHDA and SQIVND (reference sequence). V dropped 5 bases and J dropped 11; count of bases not matched to a gene: 14. Full variable domain (rest looked up from reference TRBV19 and TRBJ2-5): DGGITQSPKYLFRKEGQNVTLSCEQNLNHDAMYWYRQDPGQGLRLIYYSQIVNDFQKGDIAEGYSVSREKKESFPLTVTSAQKNPTAFYLCASSPWTGREEQYFGPGTRLLVL.

The J gene is TRBJ2-7, the V gene TRBV20-1, with 8 bases identical to TRBD2. Germline V gene data show CDR1 as DFQATT and CDR2 as SNEGSKA (reference sequence). Losses at the gene ends were 3 bases for V and 6 bases for J; bases not matched to a gene: 1. The CDR3 extends over 11 amino acids. The CDR3 loop reads CSASLAGEQYF. CDR3 DNA: TGCAGTGCTAGTCTAGCGGGCGAGCAGTACTTC.

The J gene is TRBJ1-3, the V gene TRBV6-1; TRBD1 matches 7 bases. The CDR3 extends over 17 amino acids. V was pared by 6 bases and J by 2 bases, with 13 bases of the junction left unmatched. The germline V gene encodes CDR1 MNHNS and CDR2 SASEGT. The CDR3 loop is CASSESRTGVAGNTIYF. As DNA, the CDR3 is TGTGCCAGCAGCGAATCGAGAACAGGGGTAGCTGGAAACACCATATATTTT.

This chain uses TRBV11-3 with TRBJ2-1; weak D call: TRBD1 (6 bases). Germline loops: CDR1 SGHNT, CDR2 YENEEA. V lost 0 bases and J lost 6, with 12 bases in between. This CDR3 has 15 amino acids. CDR3 sequence reads: CASSLDSGRGNEQFF. DNA for the CDR3: TGTGCCAGCAGCTTAGATTCGGGCAGGGGCAATGAGCAGTTCTTC. Full variable domain (missing parts from reference TRBV11-3 and TRBJ2-1): EAGVVQSPRYKIIEKKQPVAFWCNPISGHNTLYWYLQNLGQGPELLIRYENEEAVDDSQLPKDRFSAERLKGVDSTLKIQPAELGDSAVYLCASSLDSGRGNEQFFGPGTRLTVL.

The rearrangement links TRBV5-8 to TRBJ2-2; D may be TRBD2 (5 bases). The CDR3 has 13 residues. Germline V gives CDR1 SGHTS, CDR2 YDEGEE. The V gene lost 4 bases and the J gene lost 10 bases, with 14 bases spanning the gap. The CDR3 here is CASSRVGILELFF. The CDR3 nucleotides are TGTGCCAGCAGCCGCGTCGGGATACTGGAGCTGTTTTTT.

A few counts support this clone. This chain uses TRBV28 with TRBJ2-2, with 7 bases matching TRBD2. CDR1 is MDHEN, CDR2 SYDVKM, per germline. This CDR3 has 15 amino acids. V was pared by 2 bases and J by 0 bases, with 0 bases of the junction left unmatched. Here the CDR3 reads CASSLAGANTGELFF. The CDR3 bases are TGTGCCAGCAGTTTAGCGGGGGCGAACACCGGGGAGCTGTTTTTT.

This sequence joins TRBV6-5 and TRBJ1-6; perhaps TRBD1 as D (6 bases). The CDR3 totals 13 residues. From germline, CDR1 is MNHEY and CDR2 SVGAGI. V shed 6 bases and J shed 9 bases, with 12 bases lying between them. The CDR3 region has the DNA TGTGCCAGCAGACAGGGAAGGAGTTCACCCCTCCACTTT. This translates into CASRQGRSSPLHF.

V usage is TRBV7-3 and J usage is TRBJ2-1; 9 nucleotides agree with TRBD2. Germline trimming cut 3 bases from V and 4 bases from J; bases unmatched to any gene: 4. Germline V gives CDR1 SGHTA, CDR2 FQGTGA. This CDR3 region has 15 residues. In DNA, the CDR3 is TGTGCCAGCAGCTTTACTAGCGGGTATTACAATGAGCAGTTCTTC. The encoded protein is CASSFTSGYYNEQFF.

The chain couples TRBV11-1 to TRBJ1-2; D possibly corresponds to TRBD1 (6 bases). The germline V and J ends were trimmed by 8 bases and 1 base, with 23 bases remaining between them. Germline values: CDR1 SGHAT, CDR2 FQDESV (reference sequence). There are 17 residues in the CDR3. DNA for the CDR3: TGTGCCAGCCCCCCCGGGGGGCCCCCGGATTTTAACTATGGCTACACCTTC. Its translation: CASPPGGPPDFNYGYTF. The whole variable domain, remainder taken from reference TRBV11-1 and TRBJ1-2, is EAEVAQSPRYKITEKSQAVAFWCDPISGHATLYWYRQILGQGPELLVQFQDESVVDDSQLPKDRFSAERLKGVDSTLKIQPAELGDSAMYLCASPPGGPPDFNYGYTFGSGTRLTVV.

V gene TRBV7-2 combines with J gene TRBJ2-1, with 8 bases identical to TRBD1. The CDR3 loop spans 12 amino acids. CDR1 and CDR2 from the germline V gene are SGHTA and FQGNSA. The V gene end was trimmed by 2 bases and the J gene end by 15 bases; junction bases not matched to a gene: 6. The CDR3 loop is CASSLLQGEPFF. CDR3 nucleotides: TGTGCCAGCAGCTTATTACAGGGGGAACCGTTCTTC.

The chain carries TRBV7-9 and TRBJ2-7; D is unresolved. The CDR3 spans 16 residues. Between the trimmed V and J ends, which lost 1 base and 0 bases, there was a span of 13 bases. Germline assignment: CDR1 SEHNR and CDR2 FQNEAQ (reference sequence). CDR3 DNA sequence: TGTGCCAGCAGCTTAGGGGCAGACCAATTCTCCTACGAGCAGTACTTC. Amino acids: CASSLGADQFSYEQYF.

The J gene is TRBJ2-1, the V gene TRBV18; the match to TRBD2 covers 8 bases. V dropped 3 bases and J dropped 6; count of bases not matched to a gene: 10. The CDR3 runs to 16 residues. Germline CDR1 and CDR2: KGHSH and LQKENI. CDR3 bases: TGTGCCAGCTCACCCCGTGCGAGCGGGGGTTCCAATGAGCAGTTCTTC. Translation gives CASSPRASGGSNEQFF.

The chain links TRBV27 to TRBJ2-7; D might be TRBD1 (5 bases). This CDR3 has 15 amino acids. Germline V gives CDR1 MNHEY, CDR2 SMNVEV (reference sequence). Trimming shortened V by 6 bases and J by 3 bases, and 18 bases separated the two germline ends. The CDR3: CASSYNSREGYEQYF. The CDR3 DNA sequence: TGTGCCAGCAGCTACAACTCCAGGGAAGGCTACGAGCAGTACTTC.

This clone was detected a few times. CDR3 sequence (DNA): TGCAGCGTTGGAGAAGGGAGTCTAGCCAAAAACATTCAGTACTTC. This translates into CSVGEGSLAKNIQYF. V gene TRBV29-1 combines with J gene TRBJ2-4; a weak D match, TRBD2 (5 bases). The V end was cut by 4 bases, the J end by 0 bases, with 13 bases between. This CDR3 is built from 15 residues. Germline V lookup: CDR1 SQVTM, CDR2 ANQGSEA. Full variable domain (missing parts from reference TRBV29-1 and TRBJ2-4): SAVISQKPSRDICQRGTSLTIQCQVDSQVTMMFWYRQQPGQSLTLIATANQGSEATYESGFVIDKFPISRPNLTFSTLTVSNMSPEDSSIYLCSVGEGSLAKNIQYFGAGTRLSVL.

The chain's CDR3 is CASSLDSTRETQYF. The CDR3 nucleotides are TGTGCCAGCAGCTTGGACAGTACAAGAGAGACCCAGTACTTC. The chain links TRBV5-8 to TRBJ2-5; D is undetermined. The CDR3 consists of 14 residues. The V and J ends lost 0 bases and 4 bases respectively, with 10 bases between them. Germline assignment: CDR1 SGHTS and CDR2 YDEGEE.